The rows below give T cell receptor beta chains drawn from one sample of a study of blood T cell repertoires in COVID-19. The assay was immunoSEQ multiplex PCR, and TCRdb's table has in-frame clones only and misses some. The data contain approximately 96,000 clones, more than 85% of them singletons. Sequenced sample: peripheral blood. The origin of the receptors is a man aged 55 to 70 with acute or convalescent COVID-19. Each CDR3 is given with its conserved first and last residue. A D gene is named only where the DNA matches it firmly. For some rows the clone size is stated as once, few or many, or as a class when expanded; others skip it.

cdr3_aa: CSALGTYEQYF
cdr3_nt: TGCAGTGCCCTGGGCACCTACGAGCAGTACTTC
d_call: .
clone_size: .
v_call: TRBV20-1
j_call: TRBJ2-7

cdr3_aa: CASRTAVDEKLFF
cdr3_nt: TGTGCCAGCAGGACAGCAGTCGATGAAAAACTGTTTTTT
d_call: .
clone_size: .
v_call: TRBV19
j_call: TRBJ1-4

cdr3_aa: CASSLDRGRYEKLFF
cdr3_nt: TGCGCCAGCAGCTTGGACAGGGGTCGGTATGAAAAACTGTTTTTT
d_call: TRBD1
clone_size: medium-sized
v_call: TRBV5-1
j_call: TRBJ1-4

cdr3_aa: CASSSGRAVQPQHF
cdr3_nt: TGTGCCAGCAGTTCAGGCAGGGCGGTTCAGCCCCAGCATTTT
d_call: .
clone_size: .
v_call: TRBV2
j_call: TRBJ1-5

cdr3_aa: CASSLAGTVHGGYTF
cdr3_nt: TGTGCCAGCAGCTTGGCCGGGACAGTTCATGGTGGCTACACCTTC
d_call: TRBD1
clone_size: .
v_call: TRBV5-6
j_call: TRBJ1-2

cdr3_aa: CASRHRGAAADEQFF
cdr3_nt: TGTGCCAGCAGACACAGGGGAGCGGCGGCCGATGAGCAGTTCTTC
d_call: TRBD1
clone_size: .
v_call: TRBV7-9
j_call: TRBJ2-1

cdr3_aa: CASSYKAGASNQPQHF
cdr3_nt: TGTGCCAGCAGTTATAAGGCAGGGGCTAGCAATCAGCCCCAGCATTTT
d_call: .
clone_size: .
v_call: TRBV6-2/TRBV6-3
j_call: TRBJ1-5

cdr3_aa: CATSQTGWQGQPQHF
cdr3_nt: TGTGCCACCAGCCAAACAGGGTGGCAGGGTCAGCCCCAGCATTTT
d_call: .
clone_size: .
v_call: TRBV24-1
j_call: TRBJ1-5

cdr3_aa: CASSPRTGNPQETQYF
cdr3_nt: TGTGCCAGCAGCCCCCGGACAGGGAACCCTCAAGAGACCCAGTACTTC
d_call: TRBD1
clone_size: .
v_call: TRBV9
j_call: TRBJ2-5

cdr3_aa: CASSPDGSSYEQYF
cdr3_nt: TGTGCCAGCAGTCCGGACGGGAGCTCCTACGAGCAGTACTTC
d_call: .
clone_size: .
v_call: TRBV2
j_call: TRBJ2-7

cdr3_aa: CASSLGGSKAYEQYF
cdr3_nt: TGTGCCAGCAGCTTGGGGGGGAGTAAAGCCTACGAGCAGTACTTC
d_call: TRBD2
clone_size: .
v_call: TRBV13
j_call: TRBJ2-7

cdr3_aa: CASSPSSGYEQFF
cdr3_nt: TGTGCCAGCAGCCCGAGTAGCGGCTATGAGCAGTTCTTC
d_call: .
clone_size: .
v_call: TRBV11-1
j_call: TRBJ2-1

cdr3_aa: CASTWTGDYGYTF
cdr3_nt: TGTGCCAGCACCTGGACAGGGGACTATGGCTACACCTTC
d_call: TRBD1
clone_size: .
v_call: TRBV2
j_call: TRBJ1-2

cdr3_aa: CASSRSGVTDTQYF
cdr3_nt: TGTGCCAGCTCGAGAAGCGGAGTGACAGATACGCAGTATTTT
d_call: .
clone_size: .
v_call: TRBV6-5
j_call: TRBJ2-3

cdr3_aa: CASSPAGTSGPLDNEQFF
cdr3_nt: TGTGCCAGCAGCCCGGCCGGGACTAGCGGGCCCTTAGACAATGAGCAGTTCTTC
d_call: TRBD2
clone_size: .
v_call: TRBV5-4
j_call: TRBJ2-1

cdr3_aa: CASTITGVKVTEAFF
cdr3_nt: TGTGCCAGCACCATTACAGGGGTGAAGGTTACTGAAGCTTTCTTT
d_call: TRBD1
clone_size: .
v_call: TRBV6-1
j_call: TRBJ1-1

cdr3_aa: CASSLGAETQYF
cdr3_nt: TGTGCCAGCAGCTTGGGGGCGGAGACCCAGTACTTC
d_call: .
clone_size: .
v_call: TRBV7-9
j_call: TRBJ2-5

cdr3_aa: CASMAGGAAEAFF
cdr3_nt: TGTGCCAGTATGGCGGGAGGGGCGGCTGAAGCTTTCTTT
d_call: .
clone_size: .
v_call: TRBV19
j_call: TRBJ1-1

cdr3_aa: CASSKRTSGSYYEQYF
cdr3_nt: TGTGCCAGCAGCAAAAGGACTAGCGGGAGTTACTACGAGCAGTACTTC
d_call: TRBD2
clone_size: .
v_call: TRBV11-3
j_call: TRBJ2-7

cdr3_aa: CASARAGTSASRGTDTQYF
cdr3_nt: TGCGCCAGCGCAAGGGCCGGGACTAGCGCCAGTCGGGGCACAGATACGCAGTATTTT
d_call: TRBD2
clone_size: .
v_call: TRBV5-1
j_call: TRBJ2-3

cdr3_aa: CASKARPNTGELFF
cdr3_nt: TGTGCCAGTAAGGCTAGACCGAACACCGGGGAGCTGTTTTTT
d_call: .
clone_size: once
v_call: TRBV19
j_call: TRBJ2-2

cdr3_aa: CASSPSTGLAGGRYEQYF
cdr3_nt: TGCGCCAGCAGCCCTAGCACGGGACTAGCGGGAGGCCGTTACGAGCAGTACTTC
d_call: TRBD2
clone_size: .
v_call: TRBV4-3
j_call: TRBJ2-7

cdr3_aa: CASSERRAPSGRRDEQFF
cdr3_nt: TGTGCCAGCAGCGAAAGAAGGGCCCCTAGCGGGAGGAGAGATGAGCAGTTCTTC
d_call: TRBD2
clone_size: .
v_call: TRBV7-9
j_call: TRBJ2-1

cdr3_aa: CASSFRAYYGYTF
cdr3_nt: TGTGCCAGCAGTTTCAGGGCTTACTATGGCTACACCTTC
d_call: .
clone_size: .
v_call: TRBV27
j_call: TRBJ1-2

cdr3_aa: CSVVGTSAETQYF
cdr3_nt: TGCAGCGTTGTCGGGACTAGCGCTGAGACCCAGTACTTC
d_call: TRBD2
clone_size: .
v_call: TRBV29-1
j_call: TRBJ2-5

cdr3_aa: CASSQDRDNEQFF
cdr3_nt: TGTGCCAGCAGCCAGGACAGAGACAATGAGCAGTTCTTC
d_call: .
clone_size: .
v_call: TRBV14
j_call: TRBJ2-1

cdr3_aa: CASRQVLDQPQHF
cdr3_nt: TGTGCCAGCCGACAGGTCTTAGATCAGCCCCAGCATTTT
d_call: .
clone_size: once
v_call: TRBV27
j_call: TRBJ1-5

cdr3_aa: CAWSYGTPGANVLTF
cdr3_nt: TGTGCCTGGAGTTATGGGACACCTGGGGCCAACGTCCTGACTTTC
d_call: .
clone_size: .
v_call: TRBV30
j_call: TRBJ2-6

cdr3_aa: CASSSSTDTQYF
cdr3_nt: TGTGCCTCCTCTAGCAGCACAGATACGCAGTATTTT
d_call: .
clone_size: .
v_call: TRBV10-3
j_call: TRBJ2-3

cdr3_aa: CASSSPGGPQPQHF
cdr3_nt: TGTGCCAGCAGTTCACCAGGGGGCCCTCAGCCCCAGCATTTT
d_call: TRBD1
clone_size: .
v_call: TRBV28
j_call: TRBJ1-5

cdr3_aa: CASRRLGEKLFF
cdr3_nt: TGTGCCAGTCGGAGGTTGGGTGAAAAACTGTTTTTT
d_call: .
clone_size: .
v_call: TRBV12-3/TRBV12-4
j_call: TRBJ1-4

cdr3_aa: CASSLTGVDGYTF
cdr3_nt: TGTGCCAGCAGCCTCACAGGGGTGGATGGCTACACCTTC
d_call: TRBD1
clone_size: .
v_call: TRBV6-2/TRBV6-3
j_call: TRBJ1-2

cdr3_aa: CASSLAGGVGQPQHF
cdr3_nt: TGTGCCAGCAGTCTAGCAGGGGGCGTAGGGCAGCCCCAGCATTTT
d_call: TRBD1
clone_size: .
v_call: TRBV28
j_call: TRBJ1-5

cdr3_aa: CASSQLTGSYQPQHF
cdr3_nt: TGCGCCAGCAGCCAGCTGACAGGGTCCTATCAGCCCCAGCATTTT
d_call: TRBD1
clone_size: .
v_call: TRBV4-1
j_call: TRBJ1-5